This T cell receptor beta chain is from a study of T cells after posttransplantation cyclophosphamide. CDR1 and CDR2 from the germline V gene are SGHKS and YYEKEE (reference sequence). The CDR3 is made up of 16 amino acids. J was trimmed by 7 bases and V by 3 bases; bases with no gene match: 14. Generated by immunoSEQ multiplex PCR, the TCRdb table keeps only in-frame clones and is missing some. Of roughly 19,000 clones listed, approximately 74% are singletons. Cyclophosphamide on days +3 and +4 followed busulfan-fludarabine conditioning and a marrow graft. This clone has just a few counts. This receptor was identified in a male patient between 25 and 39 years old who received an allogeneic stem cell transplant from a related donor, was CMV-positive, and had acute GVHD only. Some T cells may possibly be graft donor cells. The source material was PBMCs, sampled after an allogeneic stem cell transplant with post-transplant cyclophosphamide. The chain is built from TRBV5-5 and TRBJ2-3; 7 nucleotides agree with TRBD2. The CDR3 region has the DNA TGTGCCAGCAGCTCCCTGAGCGGGGTGGGTAGGAATACGCAGTATTTT. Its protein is CASSSLSGVGRNTQYF.